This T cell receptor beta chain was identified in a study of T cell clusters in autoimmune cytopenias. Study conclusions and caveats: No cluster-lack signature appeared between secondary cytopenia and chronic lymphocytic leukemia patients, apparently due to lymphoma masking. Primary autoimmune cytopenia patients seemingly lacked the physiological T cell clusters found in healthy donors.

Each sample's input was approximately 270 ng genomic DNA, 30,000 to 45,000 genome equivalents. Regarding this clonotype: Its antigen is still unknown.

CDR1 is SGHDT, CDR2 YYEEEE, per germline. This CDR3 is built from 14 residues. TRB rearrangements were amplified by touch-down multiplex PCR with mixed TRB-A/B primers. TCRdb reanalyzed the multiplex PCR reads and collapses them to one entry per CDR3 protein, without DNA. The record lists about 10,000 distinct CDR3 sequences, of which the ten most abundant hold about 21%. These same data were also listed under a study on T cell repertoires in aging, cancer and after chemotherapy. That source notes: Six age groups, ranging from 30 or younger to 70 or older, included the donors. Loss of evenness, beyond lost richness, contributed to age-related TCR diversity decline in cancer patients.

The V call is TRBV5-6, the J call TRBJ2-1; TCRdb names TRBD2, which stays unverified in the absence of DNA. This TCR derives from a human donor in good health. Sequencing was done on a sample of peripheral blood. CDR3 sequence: CASSLGEAYNEQFF.